This note documents a single T cell receptor (beta chain) sequence. Its binding antigen is unknown. No much larger clonotype is one base removed from it; base qualities were not supplied. The germline ends are 19 bases apart after V is trimmed by 3 bases and J by 8 bases. The CDR3, cysteine through phenylalanine, is 15 amino acids long. Solely the CDR3 DNA is kept, with 45 bases framed from the first base. Via the germline V gene (reference sequence), CDR1 is LNHNV and CDR2 YYDKDF. The record originates from a study of T cell responses to AZD1222 COVID-19 vaccine (dated by TCRdb to the early 2020s). Regarding the study in general: A total of approximately 240 trial participants underwent TCR sequencing, of whom around 210 had received two doses of AZD1222 and some 25 had received two doses of the MenACWY control vaccine. Trial participants were enrolled into age subgroups of 18-55, 56-69 and 70-plus years, which contained 148, 28 and 57 TCR-sequenced participants, respectively. What the authors observed across the whole study: Vaccine-associated CD4 TCRs spanned the whole spike protein, with dominant responses in regions 160-218 and 743-854. Because no day 14 peak-response samples were available, repertoires were characterized only after the peak T cell response. Only a handful of AZD1222 recipients were SARS-CoV-2 seropositive at baseline, limiting conclusions about previously exposed vaccinees. Participants were mostly white British and included more females than males, and it was suggested by the authors that clonal diversity may have been underestimated. After two AZD1222 doses, both the breadth and the depth of spike-specific TCRs were significantly higher than at day 0 and than in MenACWY recipients. Nearly half of unique spike-specific TCRs reportedly recognized epitopes outside regions mutated in the B.1.351 and B.1.1.7 variants. The 56-69-year group was small, and its depth increase did not reach significance, likely because of low power.

The CDR3 regions of human TCRbeta chains were analyzed by immunosequencing. As for the original processing: Repertoire TCRs were matched against a reference library of SARS-CoV-2-specific TCRs generated with the MIRA antigen-specificity platform. Breadth meant the fraction of unique TCRs that were SARS-CoV-2-associated, whereas depth meant the fraction of total T cells that were SARS-CoV-2-associated. Using the MIRA data, every spike-specific TCR was mapped to the spike region that the TCR reacted to and assigned to either a CD4 or a CD8 class. Log10-transformed breadth and depth values were compared by one-way ANOVA with Sidak's multiple comparisons tests. What TCRdb holds here is the immuneACCESS table cut down to in-frame rearrangements. Part of the clones is not present; checked against another copy, under half of the missing clones reflect an unresolved V gene, and the others are unexplained. V and J calls and clone size come straight from that table; D and trimming were deduced from the DNA. This sample lists 150,000 to 200,000 clones; 88% were detected once. 20% to 30% of the sample rests with the top ten.

The time point label for this specimen denotes: about 28 days (+/-7) after the second vaccine dose. AZD1222 recipients with second doses at about 4 weeks or about 12 weeks were pooled, because spike-specific TCR depth and breadth did not differ between schedules. The vaccinee samples were drawn from two UK trials, COV001 and COV002, one of which was a single-blind randomized controlled phase 2/3 trial testing AZD1222 (ChAdOx1 nCoV-19) in healthy adults. Trial participant PBMC samples were collected at day 0 and day 28 after the second dose for TCRbeta chain sequencing. The V and J genes are TRBV15 and TRBJ1-2, with a weak D call of TRBD1 (6 bases match). This receptor was taken from an adult who received the AZD1222 COVID-19 vaccine. The source material was peripheral blood, sampled 28 days after the second AZD1222 dose. The nucleotide sequence is given as TGTGCCACCAGCAGGGATCGGGGGCTAAGAGGGGGCTACACCTTC. It is translated as CATSRDRGLRGGYTF.